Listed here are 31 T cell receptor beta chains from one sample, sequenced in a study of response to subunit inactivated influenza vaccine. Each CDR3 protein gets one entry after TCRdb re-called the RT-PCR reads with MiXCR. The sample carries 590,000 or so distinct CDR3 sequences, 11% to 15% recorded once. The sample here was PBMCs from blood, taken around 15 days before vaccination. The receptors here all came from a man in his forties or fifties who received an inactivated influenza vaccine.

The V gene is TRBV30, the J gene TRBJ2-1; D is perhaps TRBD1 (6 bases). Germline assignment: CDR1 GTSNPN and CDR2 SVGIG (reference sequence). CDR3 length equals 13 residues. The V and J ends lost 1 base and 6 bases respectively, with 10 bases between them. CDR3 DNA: TGTGCCTGGAGTGAGGGGGATTTCAATGAGCAGTTCTTC. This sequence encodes CAWSEGDFNEQFF.

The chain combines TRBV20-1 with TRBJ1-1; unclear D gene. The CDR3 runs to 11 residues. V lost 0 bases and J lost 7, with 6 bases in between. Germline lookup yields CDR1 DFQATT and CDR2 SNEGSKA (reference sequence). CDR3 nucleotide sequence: TGCAGTGCTAGAGATCCCAGTGAAGCTTTCTTT. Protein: CSARDPSEAFF.

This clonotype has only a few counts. CDR3 protein: CASRTDIYNEQFF. The DNA for the CDR3 is TGTGCCAGCCGGACCGACATCTACAATGAGCAGTTCTTC. This chain links TRBV28 with TRBJ2-1, with no clear D. CDR1 is MDHEN, CDR2 SYDVKM, per germline. This CDR3 is 13 amino acids long. V dropped 8 bases and J dropped 3 bases, with 11 bases sitting between them.

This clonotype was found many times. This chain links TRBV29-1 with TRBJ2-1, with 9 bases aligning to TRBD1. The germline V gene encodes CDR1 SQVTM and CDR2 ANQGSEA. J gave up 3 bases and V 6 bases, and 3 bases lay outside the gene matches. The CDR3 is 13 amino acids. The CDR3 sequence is CSVGQGYYNEQFF. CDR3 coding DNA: TGCAGCGTCGGACAGGGGTACTACAATGAGCAGTTCTTC.

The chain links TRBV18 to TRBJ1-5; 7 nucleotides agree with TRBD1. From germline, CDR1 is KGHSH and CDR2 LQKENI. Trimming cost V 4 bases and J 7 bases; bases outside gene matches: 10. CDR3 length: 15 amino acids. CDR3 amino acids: CASSLTQGERQPQHF. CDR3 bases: TGTGCCAGCTCACTAACGCAGGGGGAACGACAGCCCCAGCATTTT.

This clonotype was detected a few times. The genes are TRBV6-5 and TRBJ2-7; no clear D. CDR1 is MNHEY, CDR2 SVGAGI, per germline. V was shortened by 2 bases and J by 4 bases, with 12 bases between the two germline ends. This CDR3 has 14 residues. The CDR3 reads CASSYGRYEYEQYF. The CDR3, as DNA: TGTGCCAGCAGTTACGGCAGGTACGAATACGAGCAGTACTTC.

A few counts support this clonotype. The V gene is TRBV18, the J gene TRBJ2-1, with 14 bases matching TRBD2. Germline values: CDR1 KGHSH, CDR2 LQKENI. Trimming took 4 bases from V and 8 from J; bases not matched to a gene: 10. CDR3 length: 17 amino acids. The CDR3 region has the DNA TGTGCCAGCTCACGGCCGACTAGCGGGAGGGCCTTGCATGAGCAGTTCTTC. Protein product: CASSRPTSGRALHEQFF. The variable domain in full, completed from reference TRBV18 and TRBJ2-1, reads NAGVMQNPRHLVRRRGQEARLRCSPMKGHSHVYWYRQLPEEGLKFMVYLQKENIIDESGMPKERFSAEFPKEGPSILRIQQVVRGDSAAYFCASSRPTSGRALHEQFFGPGTRLTVL.

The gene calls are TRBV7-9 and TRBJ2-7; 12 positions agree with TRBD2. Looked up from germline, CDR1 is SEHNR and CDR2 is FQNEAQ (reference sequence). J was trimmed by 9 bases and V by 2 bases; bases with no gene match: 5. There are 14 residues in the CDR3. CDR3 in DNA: TGTGCCAGCAGCTTATCGGGACTAGCGGGTGCGCAGTACTTC. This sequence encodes CASSLSGLAGAQYF.

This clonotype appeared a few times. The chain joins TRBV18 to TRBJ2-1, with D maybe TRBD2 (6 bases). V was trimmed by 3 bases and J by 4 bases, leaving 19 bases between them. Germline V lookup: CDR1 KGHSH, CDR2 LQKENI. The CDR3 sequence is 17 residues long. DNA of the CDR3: TGTGCCAGCTCACCGCCGGGAGAGCGTATAAGATACAATGAGCAGTTCTTC. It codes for CASSPPGERIRYNEQFF.

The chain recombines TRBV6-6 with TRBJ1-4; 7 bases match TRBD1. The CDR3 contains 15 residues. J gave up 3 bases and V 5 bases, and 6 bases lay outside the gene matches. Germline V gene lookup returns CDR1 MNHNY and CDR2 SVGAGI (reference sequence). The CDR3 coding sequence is TGTGCCAGCAGTCTTACAGGGGTTGCTAATGAAAAACTGTTTTTT. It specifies CASSLTGVANEKLFF.

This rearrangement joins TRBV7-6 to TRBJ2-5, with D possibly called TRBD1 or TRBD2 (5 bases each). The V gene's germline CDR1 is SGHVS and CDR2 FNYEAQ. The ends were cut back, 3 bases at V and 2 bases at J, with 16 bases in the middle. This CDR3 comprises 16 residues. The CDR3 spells CASSLIPGPKQETQYF. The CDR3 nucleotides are TGTGCCAGCAGCTTGATCCCGGGACCAAAACAAGAGACCCAGTACTTC. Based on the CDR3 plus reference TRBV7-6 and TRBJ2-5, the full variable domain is GAGVSQSPRYKVTKRGQDVALRCDPISGHVSLYWYRQALGQGPEFLTYFNYEAQQDKSGLPNDRFSAERPEGSISTLTIQRTEQRDSAMYRCASSLIPGPKQETQYFGPGTRLLVL.

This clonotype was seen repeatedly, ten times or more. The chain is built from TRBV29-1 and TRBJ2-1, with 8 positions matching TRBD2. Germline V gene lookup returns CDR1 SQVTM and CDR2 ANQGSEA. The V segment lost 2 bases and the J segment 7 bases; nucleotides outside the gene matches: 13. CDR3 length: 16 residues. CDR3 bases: TGCAGCGTTGAATCCGGGAGGGCCGGAATTTGGAATGAGCAGTTCTTC. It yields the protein CSVESGRAGIWNEQFF.

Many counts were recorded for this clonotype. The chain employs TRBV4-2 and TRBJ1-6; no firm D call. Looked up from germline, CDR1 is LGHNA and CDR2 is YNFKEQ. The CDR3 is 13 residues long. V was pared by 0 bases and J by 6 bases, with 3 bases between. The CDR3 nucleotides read TGTGCCAGCAGCCAAGAACCTAATTCACCCCTCCACTTT. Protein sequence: CASSQEPNSPLHF.

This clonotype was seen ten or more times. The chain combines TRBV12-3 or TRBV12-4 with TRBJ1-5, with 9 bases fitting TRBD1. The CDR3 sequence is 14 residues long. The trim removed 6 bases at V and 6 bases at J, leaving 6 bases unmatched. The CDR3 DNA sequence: TGTGCCAGCAGCCATACAGGGGGCGGTCAGCCCCAGCATTTT. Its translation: CASSHTGGGQPQHF.

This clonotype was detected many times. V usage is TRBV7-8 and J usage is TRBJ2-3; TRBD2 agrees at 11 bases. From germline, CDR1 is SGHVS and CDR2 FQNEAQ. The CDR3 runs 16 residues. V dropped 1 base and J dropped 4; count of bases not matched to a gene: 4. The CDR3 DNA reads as TGTGCCAGCAGCTTAGAAACTAGCGGGAGCCCAGATACGCAGTATTTT. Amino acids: CASSLETSGSPDTQYF.

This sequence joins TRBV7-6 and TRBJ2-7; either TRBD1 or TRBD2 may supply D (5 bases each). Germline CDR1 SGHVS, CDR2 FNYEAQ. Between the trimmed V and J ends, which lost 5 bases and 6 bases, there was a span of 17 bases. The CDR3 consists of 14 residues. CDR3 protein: CASSPGPQTSEQYF. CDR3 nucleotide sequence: TGTGCCAGCAGCCCGGGACCTCAAACGAGCGAGCAGTACTTC. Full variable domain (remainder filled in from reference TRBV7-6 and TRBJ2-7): GAGVSQSPRYKVTKRGQDVALRCDPISGHVSLYWYRQALGQGPEFLTYFNYEAQQDKSGLPNDRFSAERPEGSISTLTIQRTEQRDSAMYRCASSPGPQTSEQYFGPGTRLTVT.

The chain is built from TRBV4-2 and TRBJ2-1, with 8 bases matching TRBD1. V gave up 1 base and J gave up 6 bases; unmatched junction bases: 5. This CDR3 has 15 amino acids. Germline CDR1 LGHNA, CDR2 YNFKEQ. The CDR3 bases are TGTGCCAGCAGCCAAGGGACAGGGAGATCCAATGAGCAGTTCTTC. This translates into CASSQGTGRSNEQFF.

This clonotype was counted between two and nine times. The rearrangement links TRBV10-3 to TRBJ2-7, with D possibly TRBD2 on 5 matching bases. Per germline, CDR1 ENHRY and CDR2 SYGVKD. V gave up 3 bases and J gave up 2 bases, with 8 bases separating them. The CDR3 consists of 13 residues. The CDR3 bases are TGTGCCATCAGTGAAGTCGGGACCTACGAGCAGTACTTC. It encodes CAISEVGTYEQYF.

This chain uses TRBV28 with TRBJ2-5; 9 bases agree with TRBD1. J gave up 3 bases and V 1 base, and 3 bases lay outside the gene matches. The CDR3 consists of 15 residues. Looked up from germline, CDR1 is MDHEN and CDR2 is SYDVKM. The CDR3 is CASSLYWDREETQYF. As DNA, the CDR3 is TGTGCCAGCAGTTTATATTGGGACAGGGAAGAGACCCAGTACTTC. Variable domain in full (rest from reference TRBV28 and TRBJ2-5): DVKVTQSSRYLVKRTGEKVFLECVQDMDHENMFWYRQDPGLGLRLIYFSYDVKMKEKGDIPEGYSVSREKKERFSLILESASTNQTSMYLCASSLYWDREETQYFGPGTRLLVL.

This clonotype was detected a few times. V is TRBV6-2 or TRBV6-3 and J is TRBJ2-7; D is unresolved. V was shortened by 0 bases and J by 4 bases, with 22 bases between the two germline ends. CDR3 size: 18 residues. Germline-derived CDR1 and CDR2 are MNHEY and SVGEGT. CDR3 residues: CASSYSVGGKRTFYEQYF. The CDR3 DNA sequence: TGTGCCAGCAGTTACTCGGTCGGCGGCAAACGCACTTTTTACGAGCAGTACTTC.

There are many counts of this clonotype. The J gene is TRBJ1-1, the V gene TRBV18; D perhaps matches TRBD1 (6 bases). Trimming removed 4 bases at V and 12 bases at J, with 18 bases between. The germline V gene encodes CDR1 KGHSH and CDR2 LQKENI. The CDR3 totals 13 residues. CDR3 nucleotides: TGTGCCAGCTCACGGAGACCGGACAGCCTTTCTTTCTTT. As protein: CASSRRPDSLSFF.

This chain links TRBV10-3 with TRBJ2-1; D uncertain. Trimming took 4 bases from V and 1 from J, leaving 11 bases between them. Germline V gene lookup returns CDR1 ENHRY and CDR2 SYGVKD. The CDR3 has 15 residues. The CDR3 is CAISVLDGSYNEQFF. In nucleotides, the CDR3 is TGTGCCATCAGTGTTCTCGACGGATCCTACAATGAGCAGTTCTTC.

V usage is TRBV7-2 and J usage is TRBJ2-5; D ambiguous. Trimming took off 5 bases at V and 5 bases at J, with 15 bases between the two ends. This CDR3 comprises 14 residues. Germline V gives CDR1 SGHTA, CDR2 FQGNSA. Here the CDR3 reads CASSPLGTRETQYF. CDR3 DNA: TGTGCCAGCAGCCCTCTCGGTACAAGGGAGACCCAGTACTTC. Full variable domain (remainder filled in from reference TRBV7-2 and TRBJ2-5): GAGVSQSPSNKVTEKGKDVELRCDPISGHTALYWYRQSLGQGLEFLIYFQGNSAPDKSGLPSDRFSAERTGGSVSTLTIQRTQQEDSAVYLCASSPLGTRETQYFGPGTRLLVL.

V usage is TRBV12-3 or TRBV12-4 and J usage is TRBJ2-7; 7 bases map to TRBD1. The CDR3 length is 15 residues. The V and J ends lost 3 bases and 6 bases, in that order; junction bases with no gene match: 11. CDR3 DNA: TGTGCCAGCAGTTTGGCGTCAGGGGGACCGACCGAGCAGTACTTC. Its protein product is CASSLASGGPTEQYF.

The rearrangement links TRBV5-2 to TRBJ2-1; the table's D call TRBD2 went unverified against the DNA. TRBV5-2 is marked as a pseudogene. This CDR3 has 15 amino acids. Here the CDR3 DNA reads TGTGCCAGCGGCCCCGGACTCCGGAGGCCCAATGAGCAGTTCTTC. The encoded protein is CASGPGLRRPNEQFF.

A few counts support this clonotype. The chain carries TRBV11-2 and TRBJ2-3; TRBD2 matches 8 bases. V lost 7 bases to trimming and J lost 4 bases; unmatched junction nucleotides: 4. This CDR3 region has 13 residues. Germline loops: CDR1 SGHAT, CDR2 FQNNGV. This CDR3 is CASNRGGADTQYF. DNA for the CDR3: TGTGCCAGCAACCGGGGGGGGGCAGATACGCAGTATTTT.

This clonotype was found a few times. CDR3 nucleotide sequence: TGTGCCACCAAAGGACTAGCGGATACAGATACGCAGTATTTT. Encoded protein: CATKGLADTDTQYF. This chain links TRBV4-2 with TRBJ2-3, with 10 bases that match TRBD2. This CDR3 comprises 14 residues. V shed 10 bases and J 3 bases; nucleotides not matched to a gene: 7. From germline, CDR1 is LGHNA and CDR2 YNFKEQ.

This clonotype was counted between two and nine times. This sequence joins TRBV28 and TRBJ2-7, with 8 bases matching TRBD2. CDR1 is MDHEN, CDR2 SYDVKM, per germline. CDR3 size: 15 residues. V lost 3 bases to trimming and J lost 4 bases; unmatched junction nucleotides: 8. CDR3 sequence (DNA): TGTGCCAGCAGTTTGGAGCGGGAGTTGATTTACGAGCAGTACTTC. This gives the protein CASSLERELIYEQYF.

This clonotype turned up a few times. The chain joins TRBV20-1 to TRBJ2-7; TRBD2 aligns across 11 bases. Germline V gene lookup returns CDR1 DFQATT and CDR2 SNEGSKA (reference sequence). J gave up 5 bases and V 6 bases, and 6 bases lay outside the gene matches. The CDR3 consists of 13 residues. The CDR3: CSARLAGTNEQYF. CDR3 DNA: TGCAGTGCAAGACTAGCGGGGACGAACGAGCAGTACTTC.

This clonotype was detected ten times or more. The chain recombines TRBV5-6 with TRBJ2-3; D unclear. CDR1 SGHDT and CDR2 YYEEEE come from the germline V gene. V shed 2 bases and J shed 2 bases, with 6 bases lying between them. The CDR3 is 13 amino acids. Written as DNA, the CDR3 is TGTGCCAGCAGCTTCCCAGTCACAGATACGCAGTATTTT. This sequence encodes CASSFPVTDTQYF.

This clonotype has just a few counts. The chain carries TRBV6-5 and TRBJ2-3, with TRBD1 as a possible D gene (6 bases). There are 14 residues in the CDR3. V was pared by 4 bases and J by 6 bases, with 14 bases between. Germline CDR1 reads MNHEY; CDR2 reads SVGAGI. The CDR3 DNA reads TGTGCCAGCAGTTTGACCCGGCAGGGGGATACGCAGTATTTT. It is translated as CASSLTRQGDTQYF.